This T cell receptor beta chain was sequenced for a study of T cell responses to AZD1222 COVID-19 vaccine. Overall study findings and caveats: Clonal diversity was possibly underestimated; the donors were predominantly white British and more often female. Repertoire collection took place solely once the T cell response had peaked. The breadth and depth of Spike-specific TCRs increased once two AZD1222 doses had been given.

TCRdb's table, derived via immunoSEQ multiplex PCR, lists solely in-frame clones and lacks some. Among 150,000 or so clones listed, over 80% were seen once. Comments on this clone: Its antigen is unidentified.

Deletions cut 6 bases from V and 3 bases from J, with 11 bases between. This CDR3 spans 13 amino acids. Germline V lookup: CDR1 SGHAT, CDR2 FQNNGV. The J gene is TRBJ1-2, the V gene TRBV11-2, with D unresolved. The sequence was collected from an adult in good health. Sample: peripheral blood, taken on day 0 of MenACWY control vaccination. In DNA, the CDR3 is TGTGCCAGCAGAAAAGTGGCGGACTATGGCTACACCTTC. Translating it yields CASRKVADYGYTF.